The sequence of this T cell receptor (beta chain) was determined in a study of shared clonotypes between healthy human individuals. This CDR3 is built from 19 residues. CDR1 SEHNR and CDR2 FQNEAQ come from the germline V gene (reference sequence). V shed 5 bases and J shed 1 base, with 21 bases lying between them. Only in-frame clones appear in the TCRdb table, and some are missing; sequencing was by immunoSEQ multiplex PCR. The table records about 590,000 clones, roughly 95% of them present only once. Naive-designated CD8 cells lacked CD45RO, were positively enriched for CCR7, and omitted terminally differentiated effector memory CD45RA+ cells.

The clonotype was recovered from a woman in her 30s in good health. Sequences were obtained from naive CD8+ T cells sorted from blood. V gene TRBV7-9 combines with J gene TRBJ2-6; D unclear. In DNA, the CDR3 is TGTGCCAGCAGCCCCGAAGGTACAGAAGAAACATCTGGGGCCAACGTCCTGACTTTC. This translates into CASSPEGTEETSGANVLTF.